Sequencing of this T cell receptor beta chain was carried out in a study of T cell responses to AZD1222 COVID-19 vaccine. In the study overall: Analysis merged second doses at about 4 or about 12 weeks.

Sequencing used immunoSEQ multiplex PCR; TCRdb keeps in-frame clones, though not all of them. Of about 130,000 clones detected, about 89% appear once; the ten largest clones hold roughly 1.6%. With V trimmed by 0 bases and J by 2 bases, 4 bases remained unmatched. In germline, CDR1 is SGDLS, CDR2 YYNGEE. The CDR3 is 16 residues long. This clonotype was obtained from an adult in good health. This rearrangement joins TRBV9 to TRBJ2-3; the match to TRBD1 covers 9 bases. Sequencing used peripheral blood, obtained on day 0 of AZD1222 vaccination. Written as DNA, the CDR3 is TGTGCCAGCAGCGTAGCGACAGGGGGGTTCACAGATACGCAGTATTTT. As protein: CASSVATGGFTDTQYF.